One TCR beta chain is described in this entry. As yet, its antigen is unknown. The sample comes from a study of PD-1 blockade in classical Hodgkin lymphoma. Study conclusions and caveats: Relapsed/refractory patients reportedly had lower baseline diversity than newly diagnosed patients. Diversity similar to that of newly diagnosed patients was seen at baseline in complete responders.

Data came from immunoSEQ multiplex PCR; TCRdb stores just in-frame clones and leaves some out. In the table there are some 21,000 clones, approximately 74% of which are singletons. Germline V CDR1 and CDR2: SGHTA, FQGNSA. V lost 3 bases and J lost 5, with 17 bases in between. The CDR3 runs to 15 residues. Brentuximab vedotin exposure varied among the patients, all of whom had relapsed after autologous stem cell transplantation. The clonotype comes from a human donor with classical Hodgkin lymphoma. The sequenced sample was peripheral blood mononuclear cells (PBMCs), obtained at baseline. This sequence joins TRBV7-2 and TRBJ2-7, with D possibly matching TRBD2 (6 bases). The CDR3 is CASSLAGQRGDEQYF. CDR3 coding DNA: TGTGCCAGCAGCTTGGCGGGGCAAAGAGGGGACGAGCAGTACTTC.